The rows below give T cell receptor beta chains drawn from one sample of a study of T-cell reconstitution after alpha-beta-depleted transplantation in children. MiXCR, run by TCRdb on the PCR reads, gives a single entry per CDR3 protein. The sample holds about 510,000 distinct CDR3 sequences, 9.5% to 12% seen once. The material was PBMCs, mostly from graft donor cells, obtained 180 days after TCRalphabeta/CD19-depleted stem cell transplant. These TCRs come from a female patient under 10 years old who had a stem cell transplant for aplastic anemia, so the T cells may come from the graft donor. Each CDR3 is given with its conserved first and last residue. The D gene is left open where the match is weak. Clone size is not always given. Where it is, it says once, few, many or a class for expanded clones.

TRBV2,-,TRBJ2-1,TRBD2,CASSELGLNLNEQFF,TGTGCCAGCAGTGAACTGGGACTAAACCTGAATGAGCAGTTCTTC
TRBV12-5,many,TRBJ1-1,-,CASSAGYSTEAFF,TGTGCTAGTTCGGCAGGGTACAGCACTGAAGCTTTCTTT
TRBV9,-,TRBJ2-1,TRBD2,CASTPIPGLAGADEQFF,TGTGCCAGCACTCCTATCCCGGGACTAGCGGGAGCTGATGAGCAGTTCTTC
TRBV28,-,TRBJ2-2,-,CASKQGNTGELFF,TGTGCCAGCAAACAGGGGAACACCGGGGAGCTGTTTTTT
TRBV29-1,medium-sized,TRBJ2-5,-,CSVGKVREETQYF,TGCAGCGTTGGGAAGGTGCGGGAAGAGACCCAGTACTTC
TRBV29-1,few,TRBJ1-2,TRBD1,CSVRGQGVANYGYTF,TGCAGCGTTAGAGGACAGGGGGTGGCTAACTATGGCTACACCTTC
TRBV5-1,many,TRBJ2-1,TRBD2,CASTPGGLAGVGEQFF,TGCGCCAGCACTCCAGGGGGACTAGCGGGAGTGGGTGAGCAGTTCTTC
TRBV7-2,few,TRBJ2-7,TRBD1,CASSLTGISYEQYF,TGTGCCAGCAGCTTGACAGGGATCTCCTACGAGCAGTACTTC
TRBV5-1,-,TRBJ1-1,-,CASSLASENTEAFF,TGCGCCAGCAGCTTGGCCTCAGAAAACACTGAAGCTTTCTTT
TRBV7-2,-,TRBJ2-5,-,CASSPGGVRYQETQYF,TGTGCCAGCAGCCCAGGAGGGGTGCGGTACCAAGAGACCCAGTACTTC
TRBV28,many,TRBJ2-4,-,CASSLGRVAKNIQYF,TGTGCCAGCAGCCTTGGTAGGGTAGCCAAAAACATTCAGTACTTC
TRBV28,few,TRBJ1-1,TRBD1,CASREGQGSGTAFF,TGTGCCAGCAGGGAGGGACAGGGAAGCGGAACGGCTTTCTTT
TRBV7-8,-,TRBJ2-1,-,CASSSLALYNEQFF,TGTGCCAGCAGCTCGCTAGCGTTATACAATGAGCAGTTCTTC
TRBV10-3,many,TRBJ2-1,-,CAISEFAVANEQFF,TGTGCCATCAGTGAATTTGCAGTTGCCAATGAGCAGTTCTTC
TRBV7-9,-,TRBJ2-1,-,CASSQRTASSYNEQFF,TGTGCCAGCAGCCAGAGGACGGCAAGCTCCTACAATGAGCAGTTCTTC
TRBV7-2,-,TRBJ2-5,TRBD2,CASSLTAGGPGWETQYF,TGTGCCAGCAGCTTAACAGCGGGAGGGCCGGGGTGGGAGACCCAGTACTTC
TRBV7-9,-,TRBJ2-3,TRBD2,CASSLALASGTDTQYF,TGTGCCAGCAGCTTAGCCTTGGCTAGCGGTACAGATACGCAGTATTTT
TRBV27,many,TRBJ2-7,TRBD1,CASSLSYYRDREYEQYF,TGTGCCAGCAGTTTATCCTATTATCGGGACAGAGAGTACGAGCAGTACTTC
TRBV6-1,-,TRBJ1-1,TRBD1,CASSSPDRGDTEAFF,TGTGCCAGCAGCTCCCCCGACAGGGGCGACACTGAAGCTTTCTTT
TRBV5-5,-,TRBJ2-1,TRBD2,CASRSGSDPYNEQFF,TGTGCCAGCAGAAGCGGGAGCGACCCCTACAATGAGCAGTTCTTC